A selection of T cell receptor beta chains follows, all from one sample in a study of control samples from healthy donors and cancer patients. Some clones are missing from TCRdb's copy, which holds only in-frame ones; the method was immunoSEQ multiplex PCR. The repertoire holds 90,000 to 100,000 clones, with about four fifths as singletons. The sequencing sample was made of blood. The receptor source for this set is a woman in her thirties in good health. CDR3s include the opening cysteine and the closing phenylalanine or tryptophan. Fields, in order: clone size, V gene, D gene, J gene, CDR3 protein, CDR3 DNA. The D gene is left open where the match is weak. Rows give clone size only sometimes, using once, few, many, or a class for an expanded clone.

abundance: -; v_gene: TRBV30; d_gene: TRBD1; j_gene: TRBJ1-3; CDR3aa: CACHTGGTGNTIYF; CDR3nt: TGTGCCTGCCATACAGGGGGCACTGGAAACACCATATATTTT
abundance: -; v_gene: TRBV7-2; d_gene: -; j_gene: TRBJ2-1; CDR3aa: CASSFQGGAVYNEQFF; CDR3nt: TGTGCCAGCAGCTTCCAGGGCGGGGCGGTCTACAATGAGCAGTTCTTC
abundance: -; v_gene: TRBV23-1; d_gene: TRBD2; j_gene: TRBJ2-3; CDR3aa: CASSHRKRGGYTDTQYF; CDR3nt: TGCGCCAGCAGTCACCGGAAGCGGGGGGGTTACACAGATACGCAGTATTTT
abundance: few; v_gene: TRBV27; d_gene: -; j_gene: TRBJ2-4; CDR3aa: CASSSAGKAKNIQYF; CDR3nt: TGTGCCAGCAGTTCCGCAGGGAAAGCCAAAAACATTCAGTACTTC
abundance: many; v_gene: TRBV24-1; d_gene: TRBD1; j_gene: TRBJ1-2; CDR3aa: CATSGPVILGQALYGYTF; CDR3nt: TGTGCCACCAGTGGCCCCGTAATTCTTGGACAGGCTCTCTATGGCTACACCTTC
abundance: -; v_gene: TRBV2; d_gene: -; j_gene: TRBJ1-2; CDR3aa: CASSEVGPRGGYTF; CDR3nt: TGTGCCAGCAGTGAAGTCGGGCCCCGAGGAGGCTACACCTTC
abundance: -; v_gene: TRBV10-1; d_gene: -; j_gene: TRBJ2-3; CDR3aa: CASSAGGTWTDTQYF; CDR3nt: TGCGCCAGCAGTGCAGGGGGGACTTGGACAGATACGCAGTATTTT
abundance: -; v_gene: TRBV21-1; d_gene: -; j_gene: TRBJ1-1; CDR3aa: CASSKEGGRDTEAFF; CDR3nt: TGTGCCAGCAGCAAAGAAGGAGGGAGGGATACTGAAGCTTTCTTT
abundance: -; v_gene: TRBV5-1; d_gene: -; j_gene: TRBJ2-3; CDR3aa: CASSSITYTDTQYF; CDR3nt: TGCGCCAGCAGCTCGATTACTTACACAGATACGCAGTATTTT
abundance: -; v_gene: TRBV7-6; d_gene: -; j_gene: TRBJ2-2; CDR3aa: CASSLRGGGGTGELFF; CDR3nt: TGTGCCAGCAGCCTCCGAGGAGGGGGGGGTACCGGGGAGCTGTTTTTT
abundance: once; v_gene: TRBV23-1; d_gene: TRBD1; j_gene: TRBJ1-1; CDR3aa: CASSPALGTATHTEAFF; CDR3nt: TGCGCCAGCAGTCCCGCACTAGGGACAGCCACCCACACTGAAGCTTTCTTT
abundance: -; v_gene: TRBV10-3; d_gene: TRBD1; j_gene: TRBJ1-2; CDR3aa: CAIRTGNDGYTF; CDR3nt: TGTGCCATCAGGACAGGGAATGATGGCTACACCTTC
abundance: -; v_gene: TRBV5-4; d_gene: -; j_gene: TRBJ1-2; CDR3aa: CASSPRLGDYGYTF; CDR3nt: TGTGCCAGCAGCCCGCGTTTGGGGGACTATGGCTACACCTTC
abundance: few; v_gene: TRBV19; d_gene: TRBD2; j_gene: TRBJ2-1; CDR3aa: CASSSGGIDNEQFF; CDR3nt: TGTGCCAGTAGTAGCGGGGGGATTGACAATGAGCAGTTCTTC
abundance: -; v_gene: TRBV5-1; d_gene: -; j_gene: TRBJ2-5; CDR3aa: CASSLAGKLVETQYF; CDR3nt: TGCGCCAGCAGCTTGGCGGGGAAACTGGTGGAGACCCAGTACTTC